This T cell receptor (beta chain) was observed in a study of shared clonotypes between healthy human individuals. Study summary: CD4 naive and CD4 memory each took three plates per donor, while CD8 naive took two and CD8 memory one. Whole-study results and caveats: Approximately 4.5% was the fraction of naive CD4 clonotypes found shared across a few donors.

In the naive CD8 group, cells lacked CD45RO and were positively selected for CCR7, so terminally differentiated effector memory CD45RA+ cells were left out. The donor cohort consisted entirely of Caucasian adults residing in Nashville, Tennessee. Details on this clone: The target antigen is unknown.

The germline gives CDR1 MRHNA, CDR2 SNTAGT. The CDR3 covers 14 residues. The V and J ends lost 4 bases and 7 bases, in that order; junction bases with no gene match: 5. On sorted subsets, replicate PCRs used 200 to 250 ng DNA, or about 30,000 T cell genomes. Sequencing used immunoSEQ multiplex PCR; TCRdb keeps in-frame clones, though not all of them. The repertoire consists of about 2.2 million clones, with about 93% occurring once and the leading ten covering around 1.7%. The V gene is TRBV6-4, the J gene TRBJ2-1, with 9 bases fitting TRBD2. The receptor was derived from a man aged 18 to 30 in good health. Some clones in this sample may be carry-over from other donors' samples. The sequencing input was naive CD8+ T cells from PBMCs. CDR3 DNA: TGTGCCAGCAGTGTTAGCGGGAGTTTTAATGAGCAGTTCTTC. It encodes CASSVSGSFNEQFF.